This entry describes one T cell receptor beta chain. Participants classified as exposed had met a COVID-19 case within 2 weeks before study entry. The data stem from a study of blood T cell repertoires in COVID-19. Original processing methods: Nucleated cell counts were estimated from reference gene primer amplification. Sequencing was performed with immunoSEQ multiplex PCR; in TCRdb, only in-frame clones are kept and a portion is missing. Clone size and V and J calls were adopted from that table, with D and trimming inferred from the DNA. The sample lists nearly 250,000 clones; about 87% were seen once. This CDR3 is 13 amino acids long. Losses at the gene ends were 3 bases for V and 7 bases for J; bases not matched to a gene: 6.

V is TRBV12-3 or TRBV12-4 and J is TRBJ2-7, with TRBD1 identical over 7 bases. The sequencing sample was made of PBMCs or T cells enriched from blood (not recorded which). The origin of this receptor is a man between 45 and 60 years old who had been exposed to COVID-19. The CDR3 coding sequence is TGTGCCAGCAGTTTGACAGGGTCAGGGGAGCAGTACTTC. The encoded protein is CASSLTGSGEQYF.